This TCR beta chain was sequenced in a study of OX40 agonist ivuxolimab in advanced cancers. Study-wide results and caveats: CD4+ and CD8+ blood T cells expanded clonally by week 6 at 0.1 to 3.0 mg/kg.

The table came from immunoSEQ multiplex PCR; TCRdb's copy has only in-frame clones and leaves some out. Counted here are around 56,000 clones, 70% to 85% occurring once; the ten biggest clones make up more than 1.2%. The CDR3 has 11 residues. Germline lookup yields CDR1 MNHEY and CDR2 SVGAGI. Trimming took 6 bases from V and 3 from J, leaving 6 bases between them. On this clone: Its matching antigen is unknown.

V is TRBV6-5 and J is TRBJ2-7; D is unclear. Here the sequenced sample was CD4+ or CD8+ T cells sorted from blood, taken in a trial of the OX40 agonist ivuxolimab. The TCR was taken from an adult with an advanced solid tumor such as melanoma, head and neck, liver or kidney cancer. The DNA of the CDR3 is TGTGCCAGCAGGACCCTCTACGAGCAGTACTTC. This sequence encodes CASRTLYEQYF.